This TCR beta chain was identified in a study of T cell clonotyping in hematopoietic cell transplantation. Time point noted: recipient sample about 28 days before transplant, after cytoreduction. The data were produced by immunoSEQ multiplex PCR, yet TCRdb's version contains in-frame clones alone and is incomplete. The sample holds roughly 49,000 clones, 65% to 90% seen once. The material sequenced was peripheral blood mononuclear cells, taken before stem cell transplant. The TCR sequence derives from a man in his sixties with biphenotypic leukemia. Some clones in this sample may be carry-over from other donors' samples.

The CDR3 reads CASSFTGTPLTDTQYF. The CDR3 DNA follows: TGTGCCAGCAGCTTCACCGGGACACCTCTCACAGATACGCAGTATTTT. This chain uses TRBV9 with TRBJ2-3; D perhaps matches TRBD1 (6 bases). Trimming shortened V by 4 bases and J by 2 bases, and 17 bases separated the two germline ends. In germline, CDR1 is SGDLS, CDR2 YYNGEE. CDR3 length: 16 residues.